Listed here are 21 T cell receptor beta chains from one sample, sequenced in a study of spatial heterogeneity in lung cancer. General study results and limits: For expanded intratumoral alpha and beta TCRs, counts tracked tumor mutation counts.

What these receptors recognize is not known. TCRdb re-called the 5' RACE reads through MiXCR, storing one row per CDR3 protein. The data contain some 14,000 distinct CDR3 sequences, around 5.6% of them singletons. Noted time point: sample taken at primary tumor resection. The material sequenced was lung tumor tissue, taken at surgery. These receptors originate from a female donor with early-stage non-small cell lung cancer.

By share, this clonotype counts as medium-sized. V gene TRBV7-9 combines with J gene TRBJ2-1, with TRBD2 matching 9 bases. CDR1 is SEHNR and CDR2 is FQNEAQ in the germline V gene (reference sequence). V lost 4 bases to trimming and J lost 6 bases; unmatched junction nucleotides: 10. CDR3 length: 16 residues. CDR3 region: CASSSWETSGINEQFF. The CDR3 DNA reads as TGTGCCAGCAGCTCCTGGGAGACTAGCGGAATCAATGAGCAGTTCTTC.

This clonotype is medium-sized. The chain joins TRBV20-1 to TRBJ2-7; the match to TRBD2 covers 8 bases. CDR1 and CDR2 (germline): DFQATT, SNEGSKA (reference sequence). CDR3 length equals 16 residues. V was clipped by 3 bases and J by 7 bases; unmatched bases: 17. The CDR3, as DNA: TGCAGTGCTAGCGAGACGCGTCGGGGGGGCCTGAAAGAGCAGTACTTC. Its translation is CSASETRRGGLKEQYF.

This clonotype has a count of ten or more. The chain is built from TRBV12-3 or TRBV12-4 and TRBJ2-7; D may be TRBD2 (5 bases). The CDR3 loop spans 15 amino acids. The germline V and J ends were trimmed by 3 bases and 3 bases, with 15 bases remaining between them. As DNA, the CDR3 is TGTGCCAGCAGTTTCGGAGGCGTGAGGGTCTACGAGCAGTACTTC. Translation gives CASSFGGVRVYEQYF.

This clonotype came up many times. J is TRBJ2-3 and V is TRBV20-1; D unresolved. CDR1 DFQATT and CDR2 SNEGSKA come from the germline V gene (reference sequence). Trimming took off 1 base at V and 6 bases at J, with 11 bases between the two ends. The CDR3 sequence is 13 residues long. This chain's CDR3 is CSARVVSWDTQYF. The CDR3 DNA reads TGCAGTGCTAGAGTTGTGTCATGGGATACGCAGTATTTT.

This clonotype was counted ten times or more. This rearrangement joins TRBV5-1 to TRBJ1-6, with 10 bases aligning to TRBD1. J lost 10 bases, V lost 5 bases, and 9 bases had no gene match. Germline V gives CDR1 SGHRS, CDR2 YFSETQ. CDR3 length equals 15 residues. The CDR3 loop reads CASRLTTGGYSPLHF. Written as DNA, the CDR3 is TGCGCCAGCAGACTTACGACAGGGGGCTACTCACCCCTCCACTTT.

This clonotype was recorded many times. The chain employs TRBV30 and TRBJ1-6; D perhaps matches TRBD1 (6 bases). The CDR3 contains 14 residues. Trimming shortened V by 1 base and J by 10 bases, and 14 bases separated the two germline ends. Germline V gene lookup returns CDR1 GTSNPN and CDR2 SVGIG (reference sequence). The CDR3 bases are TGTGCCTGGAGTGCCTTGGCAGGGGAATCACCCCTCCACTTT. Residues: CAWSALAGESPLHF.

This clonotype was seen ten or more times. The chain combines TRBV6-2 or TRBV6-3 with TRBJ2-3; D is ambiguous. Per germline, CDR1 MNHEY and CDR2 SVGEGT. V lost 1 base and J lost 5, with 10 bases in between. CDR3 size: 14 residues. The DNA of the CDR3 is TGTGCCAGCAGTTACTGGGTCCTCGGAGATACGCAGTATTTT. Encoded protein: CASSYWVLGDTQYF.

This clonotype came up many times. V usage is TRBV7-9 and J usage is TRBJ2-7, with TRBD1 matching 9 bases. V dropped 5 bases and J dropped 2; count of bases not matched to a gene: 7. The CDR3 covers 15 residues. The V gene's germline CDR1 is SEHNR and CDR2 FQNEAQ (reference sequence). The CDR3 DNA reads TGTGCCAGCAGCATCGCGGGGGACAGGGCCTACGAGCAGTACTTC. It yields the protein CASSIAGDRAYEQYF.

This clonotype was counted many times. This chain connects TRBV12-3 or TRBV12-4 to TRBJ2-1; 10 bases match TRBD2. The CDR3 has 15 residues. With V trimmed by 3 bases and J by 7 bases, 6 bases remained unmatched. CDR3 sequence (DNA): TGTGCCAGCAGTTTTGAGCGGGGGGGAGGAAATGAGCAGTTCTTC. It encodes CASSFERGGGNEQFF.

At least ten counts were recorded for this clonotype. This chain joins TRBV30 and TRBJ1-1; D remains unclear. V lost 3 bases and J 12 bases, leaving 14 bases between the germline ends. Germline values: CDR1 GTSNPN, CDR2 SVGIG (reference sequence). CDR3 length: 11 amino acids. CDR3 nucleotides: TGTGCCTGGAGGCGACTCGGTGGACCTTTCTTT. It is translated as CAWRRLGGPFF.

This clonotype was seen at least ten times. The chain links TRBV28 to TRBJ1-5; D is ambiguous. From germline, CDR1 is MDHEN and CDR2 SYDVKM. There are 15 residues in the CDR3. V was pared by 8 bases and J by 0 bases, with 14 bases between. The CDR3 here is CASRPGPYSNQPQHF. The CDR3 DNA follows: TGTGCCAGCCGACCAGGCCCGTATAGCAATCAGCCCCAGCATTTT.

This clonotype was observed at least ten times. The J gene is TRBJ1-5, the V gene TRBV28, with D unclear. This CDR3 spans 16 amino acids. Trimming left V 4 bases short and J 4 bases short, with 17 bases between. CDR1 and CDR2 from the germline V gene are MDHEN and SYDVKM. The CDR3 region is CASSSEHGFGNQPQHF. Written as DNA, the CDR3 is TGTGCCAGCAGTTCGGAACATGGGTTCGGGAATCAGCCCCAGCATTTT.

This clonotype was seen repeatedly, ten times or more. The V gene is TRBV5-4, the J gene TRBJ2-7, with D possibly TRBD2 on 6 matching bases. The CDR3 is 15 residues long. The V gene's germline CDR1 is SGHNT and CDR2 YYREEE (reference sequence). With 0 bases removed from V and 6 bases from J, the gap between germline ends came to 16 bases. The DNA of the CDR3 is TGTGCCAGCAGCTTGGAGCCCTCCGTCGGGGGCGAGCAGTACTTC. It specifies CASSLEPSVGGEQYF. The full variable domain, its missing parts supplied by reference TRBV5-4 and TRBJ2-7, is ETGVTQSPTHLIKTRGQQVTLRCSSQSGHNTVSWYQQALGQGPQFIFQYYREEENGRGNFPPRFSGLQFPNYSSELNVNALELDDSALYLCASSLEPSVGGEQYFGPGTRLTVT.

Sample share makes this clonotype medium-sized. The chain couples TRBV7-9 to TRBJ1-2; no clear D. Germline-derived CDR1 and CDR2 are SEHNR and FQNEAQ (reference sequence). Trimming stripped 4 bases from V and 7 bases from J, with 13 bases between. This CDR3 spans 13 amino acids. The CDR3 DNA reads TGTGCCAGCAGCTCCCAAGTGGGCCGTGGCTACACCTTC. As protein: CASSSQVGRGYTF.

This clonotype showed up many times. The chain has TRBV5-1 and TRBJ1-2; D not resolved. There are 15 residues in the CDR3. From germline, CDR1 is SGHRS and CDR2 YFSETQ. V was cut by 0 bases and J by 4 bases, with 13 bases left in between. The DNA of the CDR3 is TGCGCCAGCAGCTTGGGACGGTGGTCTTTCTATGGCTACACCTTC. As protein: CASSLGRWSFYGYTF.

By frequency in the sample, this clonotype is medium-sized. V and J are TRBV28 and TRBJ1-1; 9 bases match TRBD1. V was pared by 8 bases and J by 5 bases, with 6 bases of the junction left unmatched. The germline V gene encodes CDR1 MDHEN and CDR2 SYDVKM. The CDR3 totals 13 residues. The CDR3 reads CASGRDRVTEAFF. Here the CDR3 DNA reads TGTGCCAGCGGCCGGGACAGGGTTACTGAAGCTTTCTTT.

The chain is built from TRBV7-9 and TRBJ2-1; a weak D match, TRBD1 (6 bases). The CDR3 covers 13 residues. Looked up from germline, CDR1 is SEHNR and CDR2 is FQNEAQ (reference sequence). V lost 1 base to trimming and J lost 6 bases, with 7 bases between them. The CDR3 protein is CASSLGGLNEQFF. CDR3 DNA: TGTGCCAGCAGCTTAGGGGGGCTCAATGAGCAGTTCTTC.

This clonotype qualifies as medium-sized. The DNA for the CDR3 is TGCGCCAGCAGCTTGGGGCTAGCATTACGAGAGACCCAGTACTTC. As protein: CASSLGLALRETQYF. V usage is TRBV5-1 and J usage is TRBJ2-5; D perhaps matches TRBD2 (5 bases). The germline CDR1 and CDR2 sequences are SGHRS and YFSETQ. This CDR3 is built from 15 residues. V lost 0 bases and J 4 bases, leaving 13 bases between the germline ends.

The table lists this clonotype with many counts. The chain has TRBV18 and TRBJ1-2, with 9 bases identical to TRBD1. Germline V gene data show CDR1 as KGHSH and CDR2 as LQKENI. The V segment lost 4 bases and the J segment 4 bases; nucleotides outside the gene matches: 7. This CDR3 is built from 15 residues. CDR3 loop: CASSLRQGESYGYTF. CDR3 DNA sequence: TGTGCCAGCTCACTTAGACAGGGGGAATCCTATGGCTACACCTTC.

This clonotype is termed medium-sized (0.01 to 0.1%). The chain joins TRBV12-3 or TRBV12-4 to TRBJ2-2; D is unclear. The CDR3 extends over 11 amino acids. The ends were cut back, 5 bases at V and 4 bases at J, with 2 bases in the middle. The CDR3 bases are TGTGCCAGCAGTAGCACCGGGGAGCTGTTTTTT. It yields the protein CASSSTGELFF.

This clonotype was observed many times. The chain couples TRBV20-1 to TRBJ2-1, with 7 bases identical to TRBD1. The germline CDR1 and CDR2 sequences are DFQATT and SNEGSKA (reference sequence). J lost 4 bases, V lost 4 bases, and 7 bases had no gene match. This CDR3 contains 14 residues. The CDR3 sequence: CSANSRDRYNEQFF. CDR3 DNA: TGCAGTGCTAATAGCCGGGACAGATACAATGAGCAGTTCTTC.